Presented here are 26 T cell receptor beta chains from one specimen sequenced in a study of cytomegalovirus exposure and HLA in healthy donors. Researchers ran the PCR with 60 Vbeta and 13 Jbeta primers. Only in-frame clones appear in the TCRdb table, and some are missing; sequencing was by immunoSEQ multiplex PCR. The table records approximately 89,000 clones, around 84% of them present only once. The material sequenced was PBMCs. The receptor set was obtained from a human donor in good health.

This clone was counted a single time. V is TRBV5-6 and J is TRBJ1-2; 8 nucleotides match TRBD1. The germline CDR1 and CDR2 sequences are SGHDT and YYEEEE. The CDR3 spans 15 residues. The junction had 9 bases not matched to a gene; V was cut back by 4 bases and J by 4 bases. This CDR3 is CASSRGQGVVYGYTF. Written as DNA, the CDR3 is TGTGCCAGCAGCCGAGGACAGGGTGTGGTCTATGGCTACACCTTC.

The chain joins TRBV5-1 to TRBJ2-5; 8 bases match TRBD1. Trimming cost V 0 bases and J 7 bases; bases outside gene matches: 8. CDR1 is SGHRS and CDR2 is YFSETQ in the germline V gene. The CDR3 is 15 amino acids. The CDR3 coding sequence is TGCGCCAGCAGCTTGGAGGCAGGGGGCTTGGGGACCCAGTACTTC. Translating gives CASSLEAGGLGTQYF.

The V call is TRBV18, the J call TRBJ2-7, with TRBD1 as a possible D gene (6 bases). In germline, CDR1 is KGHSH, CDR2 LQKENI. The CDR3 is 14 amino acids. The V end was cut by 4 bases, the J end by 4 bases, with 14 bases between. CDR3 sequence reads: CASSLWDTSYEQYF. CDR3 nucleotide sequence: TGTGCCAGCTCACTTTGGGACACTTCATACGAGCAGTACTTC.

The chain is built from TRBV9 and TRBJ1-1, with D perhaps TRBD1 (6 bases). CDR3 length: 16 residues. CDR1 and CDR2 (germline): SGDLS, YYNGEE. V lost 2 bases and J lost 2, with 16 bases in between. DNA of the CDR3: TGTGCCAGCAGCGTCCAAGGAGGGGGGGTTAACACTGAAGCTTTCTTT. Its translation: CASSVQGGGVNTEAFF.

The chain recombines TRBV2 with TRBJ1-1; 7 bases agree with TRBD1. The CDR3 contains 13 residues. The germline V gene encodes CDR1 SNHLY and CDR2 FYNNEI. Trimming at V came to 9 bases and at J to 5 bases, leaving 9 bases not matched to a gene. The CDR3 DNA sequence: TGTGCCAGTCTGACAGGGAGGACGACTGAAGCTTTCTTT. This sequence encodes CASLTGRTTEAFF.

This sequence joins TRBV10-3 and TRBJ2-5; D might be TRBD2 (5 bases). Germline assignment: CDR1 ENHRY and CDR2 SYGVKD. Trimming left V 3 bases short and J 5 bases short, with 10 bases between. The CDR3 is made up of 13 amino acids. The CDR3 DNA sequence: TGTGCCATCAGTGATGGAGGATGGGAGACCCAGTACTTC. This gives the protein CAISDGGWETQYF.

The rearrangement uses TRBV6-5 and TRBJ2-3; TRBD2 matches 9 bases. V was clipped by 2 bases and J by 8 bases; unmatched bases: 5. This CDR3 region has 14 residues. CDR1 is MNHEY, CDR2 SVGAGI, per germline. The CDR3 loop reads CASSYIAGEGTQYF. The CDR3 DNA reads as TGTGCCAGCAGTTACATAGCGGGAGAGGGTACGCAGTATTTT.

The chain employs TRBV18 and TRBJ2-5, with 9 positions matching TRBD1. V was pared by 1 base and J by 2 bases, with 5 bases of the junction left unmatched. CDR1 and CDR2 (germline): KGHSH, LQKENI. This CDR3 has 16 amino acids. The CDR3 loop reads CASSPRMGQGQETQYF. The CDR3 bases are TGTGCCAGCTCACCACGAATGGGACAGGGTCAAGAGACCCAGTACTTC.

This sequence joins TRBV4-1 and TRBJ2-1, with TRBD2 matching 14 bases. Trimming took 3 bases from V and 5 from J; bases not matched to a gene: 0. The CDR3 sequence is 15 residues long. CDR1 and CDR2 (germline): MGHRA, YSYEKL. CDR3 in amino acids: CASSQTSGGDNEQFF. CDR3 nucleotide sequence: TGCGCCAGCAGCCAGACTAGCGGGGGGGACAATGAGCAGTTCTTC.

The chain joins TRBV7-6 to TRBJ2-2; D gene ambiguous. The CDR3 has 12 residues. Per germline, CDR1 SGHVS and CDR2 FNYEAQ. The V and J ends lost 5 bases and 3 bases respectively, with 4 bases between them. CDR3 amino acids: CASSRDTGELFF. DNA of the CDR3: TGTGCCAGCAGCCGAGACACCGGGGAGCTGTTTTTT.

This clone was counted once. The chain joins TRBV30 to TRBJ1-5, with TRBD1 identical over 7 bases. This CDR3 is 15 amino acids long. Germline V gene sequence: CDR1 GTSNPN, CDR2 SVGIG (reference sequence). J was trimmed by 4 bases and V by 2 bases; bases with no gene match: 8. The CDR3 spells CAWSWGQSGNQPQHF. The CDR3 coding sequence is TGTGCCTGGAGTTGGGGACAGTCAGGGAATCAGCCCCAGCATTTT.

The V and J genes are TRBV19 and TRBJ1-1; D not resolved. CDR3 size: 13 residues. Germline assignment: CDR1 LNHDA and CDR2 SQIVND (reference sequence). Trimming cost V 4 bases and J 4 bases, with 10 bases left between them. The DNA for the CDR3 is TGTGCCAGTAGTAGTATGGGAGGCACTGAAGCTTTCTTT. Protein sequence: CASSSMGGTEAFF.

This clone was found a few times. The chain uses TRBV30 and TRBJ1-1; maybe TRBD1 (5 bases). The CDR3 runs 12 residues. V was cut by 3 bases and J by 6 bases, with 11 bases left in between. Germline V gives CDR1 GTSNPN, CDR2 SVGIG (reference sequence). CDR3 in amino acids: CAWRVGVAEAFF. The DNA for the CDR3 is TGTGCCTGGAGAGTAGGGGTAGCTGAAGCTTTCTTT. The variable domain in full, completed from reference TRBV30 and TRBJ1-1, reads SQTIHQWPATLVQPVGSPLSLECTVEGTSNPNLYWYRQAAGRGLQLLFYSVGIGQISSEVPQNLSASRPQDRQFILSSKKLLLSDSGFYLCAWRVGVAEAFFGQGTRLTVV.

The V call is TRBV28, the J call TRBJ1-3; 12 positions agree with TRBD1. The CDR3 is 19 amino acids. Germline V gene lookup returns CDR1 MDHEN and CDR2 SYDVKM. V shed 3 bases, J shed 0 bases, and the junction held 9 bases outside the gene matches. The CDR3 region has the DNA TGTGCCAGCAGTTTTTTGGGACAGGGGGCCTTAAGCTCTGGAAACACCATATATTTT. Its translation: CASSFLGQGALSSGNTIYF.

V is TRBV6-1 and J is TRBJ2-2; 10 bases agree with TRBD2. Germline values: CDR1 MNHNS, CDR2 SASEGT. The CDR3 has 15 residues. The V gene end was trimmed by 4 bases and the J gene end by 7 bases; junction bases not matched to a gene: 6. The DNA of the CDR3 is TGTGCCAGCAGTGGGCTAGCGGGAGTCTACGGGGAGCTGTTTTTT. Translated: CASSGLAGVYGELFF.

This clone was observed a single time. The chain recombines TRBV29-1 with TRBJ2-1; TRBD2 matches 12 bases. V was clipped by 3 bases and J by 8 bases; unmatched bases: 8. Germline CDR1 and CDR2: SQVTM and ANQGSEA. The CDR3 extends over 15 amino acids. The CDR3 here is CSVDRLAGDWYEQFF. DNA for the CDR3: TGCAGCGTTGATCGACTAGCGGGAGATTGGTATGAGCAGTTCTTC.

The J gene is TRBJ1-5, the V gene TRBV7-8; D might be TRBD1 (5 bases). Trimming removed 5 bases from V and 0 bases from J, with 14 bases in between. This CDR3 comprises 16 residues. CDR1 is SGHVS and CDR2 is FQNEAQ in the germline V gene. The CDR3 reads CASSPPGLLSNQPQHF. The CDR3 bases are TGTGCCAGCAGCCCCCCGGGACTGCTTAGCAATCAGCCCCAGCATTTT.

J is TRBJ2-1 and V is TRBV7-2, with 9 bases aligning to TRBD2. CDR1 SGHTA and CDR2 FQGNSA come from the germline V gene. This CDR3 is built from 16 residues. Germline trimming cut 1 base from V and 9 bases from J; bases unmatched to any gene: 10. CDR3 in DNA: TGTGCCAGCAGCTTAGGCTTGTCTAGCGGGGAGGGTGAGCAGTTCTTC. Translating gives CASSLGLSSGEGEQFF.

The CDR3 nucleotides read TGTGCCAGCAGCACCACCGGGACTAGCTACAATGAGCAGTTCTTC. Protein sequence: CASSTTGTSYNEQFF. The chain combines TRBV9 with TRBJ2-1; TRBD2 agrees at 8 bases. Germline loops: CDR1 SGDLS, CDR2 YYNGEE. The ends lost 4 bases at V and 3 bases at J; junction bases unmatched: 6. The CDR3 consists of 15 residues.

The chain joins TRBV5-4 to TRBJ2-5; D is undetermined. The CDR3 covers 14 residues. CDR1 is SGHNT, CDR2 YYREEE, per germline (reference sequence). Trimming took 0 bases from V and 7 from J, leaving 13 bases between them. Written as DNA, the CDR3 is TGTGCCAGCAGCTTGGCGGCCAGCGTGGCGACCCAGTACTTC. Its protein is CASSLAASVATQYF.

CDR3 in amino acids: CASSSRETYEQYF. The CDR3, as DNA: TGTGCCAGCAGTTCAAGGGAGACCTACGAGCAGTACTTC. The chain employs TRBV6-6 and TRBJ2-7; weak D call: TRBD2 (5 bases). V lost 4 bases to trimming and J lost 2 bases, with 9 bases between them. This CDR3 is built from 13 residues. The germline gives CDR1 MNHNY, CDR2 SVGAGI (reference sequence).

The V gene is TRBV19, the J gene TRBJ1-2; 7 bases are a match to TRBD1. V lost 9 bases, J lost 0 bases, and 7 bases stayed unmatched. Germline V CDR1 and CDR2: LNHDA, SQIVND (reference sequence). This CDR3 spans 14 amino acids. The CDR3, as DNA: TGTGCCAGCTACCCGACAGGGACTAACTATGGCTACACCTTC. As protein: CASYPTGTNYGYTF.

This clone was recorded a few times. CDR3 coding DNA: TGTGCCAGCAGTACCCAGCACTCAGGGGGGAAGCCTGAAGCTTTCTTT. It is translated as CASSTQHSGGKPEAFF. The chain is built from TRBV28 and TRBJ1-1; 7 nucleotides line up with TRBD1. CDR3 size: 16 residues. The V gene's germline CDR1 is MDHEN and CDR2 SYDVKM. The V segment lost 5 bases and the J segment 6 bases; nucleotides outside the gene matches: 15.

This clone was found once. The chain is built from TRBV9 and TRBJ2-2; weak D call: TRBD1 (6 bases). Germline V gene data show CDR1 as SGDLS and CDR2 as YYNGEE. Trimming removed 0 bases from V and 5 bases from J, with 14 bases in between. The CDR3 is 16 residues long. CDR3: CASSVATGLRTGELFF. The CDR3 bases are TGTGCCAGCAGCGTAGCTACAGGGTTGCGAACCGGGGAGCTGTTTTTT.

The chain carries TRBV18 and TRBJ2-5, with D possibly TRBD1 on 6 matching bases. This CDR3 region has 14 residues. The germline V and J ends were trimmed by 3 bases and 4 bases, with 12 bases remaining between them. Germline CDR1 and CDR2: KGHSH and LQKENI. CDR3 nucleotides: TGTGCCAGCTCACCCCCTTCGGACAGAGAGACCCAGTACTTC. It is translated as CASSPPSDRETQYF.

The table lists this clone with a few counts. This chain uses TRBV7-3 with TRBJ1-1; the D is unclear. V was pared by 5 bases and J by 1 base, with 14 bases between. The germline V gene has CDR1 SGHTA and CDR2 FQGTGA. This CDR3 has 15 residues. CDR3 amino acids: CASSPGGLGNTEAFF. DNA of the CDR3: TGTGCCAGCAGCCCAGGTGGGCTTGGGAACACTGAAGCTTTCTTT.